The 24 T cell receptor beta chains below were found in one sample sequenced in a study of blood T cell repertoires in COVID-19. The method was immunoSEQ multiplex PCR; TCRdb's version includes in-frame clones alone and lacks a portion of them. The sample consists of about 200,000 clones, approximately 85% of them appearing once. The specimen was peripheral blood. These receptors all stem from a woman aged 45-65 years with active or convalescent COVID-19.

CDR3 region: CASSLAVLNSPLHF. CDR3 in DNA: TGCGCCAGCAGCTTGGCCGTTCTTAATTCACCCCTCCACTTT. V usage is TRBV5-1 and J usage is TRBJ1-6, with unresolved D. The germline V gene has CDR1 SGHRS and CDR2 YFSETQ. Trimming stripped 0 bases from V and 6 bases from J, with 7 bases between. CDR3 size: 14 residues. Full variable domain (rest looked up from reference TRBV5-1 and TRBJ1-6): KAGVTQTPRYLIKTRGQQVTLSCSPISGHRSVSWYQQTPGQGLQFLFEYFSETQRNKGNFPGRFSGRQFSNSRSEMNVSTLELGDSALYLCASSLAVLNSPLHFGNGTRLTVT.

This sequence joins TRBV5-1 and TRBJ1-2; 10 bases align to TRBD1. J was trimmed by 6 bases and V by 3 bases; bases with no gene match: 5. The CDR3 has 14 residues. The germline V gene encodes CDR1 SGHRS and CDR2 YFSETQ. The CDR3 protein is CASSYLTGGNGYTF. The CDR3 DNA follows: TGCGCCAGCAGCTACTTGACAGGGGGCAATGGCTACACCTTC.

The chain recombines TRBV7-9 with TRBJ2-7, with 7 bases aligning to TRBD1. CDR1 is SEHNR, CDR2 FQNEAQ, per germline (reference sequence). The CDR3 covers 14 residues. After removal of 4 bases from V and 3 bases from J, the junction contained 6 bases not matched to a gene. Written as DNA, the CDR3 is TGTGCCAGCAGCTCCGACAGGGTGGGCTACGAGCAGTACTTC. Translating it yields CASSSDRVGYEQYF.

This clone has only a few counts. The chain employs TRBV14 and TRBJ2-2, with 10 bases lining up with TRBD2. The germline gives CDR1 SGHDN, CDR2 FVKESK. Germline trimming cut 3 bases from V and 5 bases from J; bases unmatched to any gene: 6. CDR3 length: 16 amino acids. CDR3 sequence (DNA): TGTGCCAGCAGCCAGGCTAGCGGGAGATTTACCGGGGAGCTGTTTTTT. This encodes CASSQASGRFTGELFF.

This chain connects TRBV5-5 to TRBJ1-4; 9 bases fit TRBD1. The V gene's germline CDR1 is SGHKS and CDR2 YYEKEE (reference sequence). This CDR3 has 16 residues. V lost 0 bases, J lost 4 bases, and 4 bases stayed unmatched. The CDR3 spells CASSLGDRAFNEKLFF. The DNA of the CDR3 is TGTGCCAGCAGCTTGGGGGACAGGGCCTTTAATGAAAAACTGTTTTTT.

The chain employs TRBV19 and TRBJ2-2; 8 nucleotides align to TRBD1. The germline gives CDR1 LNHDA, CDR2 SQIVND (reference sequence). V lost 2 bases and J lost 1; bases outside the gene matches: 3. The CDR3 length is 16 residues. CDR3 nucleotides: TGTGCCAGTAGTATAAGAGACAGGGGGAACACCGGGGAGCTGTTTTTT. It specifies CASSIRDRGNTGELFF.

The chain is built from TRBV4-1 and TRBJ2-7; 8 positions match TRBD1. Germline loops: CDR1 MGHRA, CDR2 YSYEKL. This CDR3 is built from 15 residues. J was trimmed by 0 bases and V by 3 bases; bases with no gene match: 4. CDR3 coding DNA: TGCGCCAGCAGCCACGGACAGGGATACTCCTACGAGCAGTACTTC. Protein: CASSHGQGYSYEQYF.

The chain couples TRBV4-1 to TRBJ1-2; 10 bases map to TRBD1. Germline CDR1 MGHRA, CDR2 YSYEKL. V shed 3 bases and J 2 bases; nucleotides not matched to a gene: 6. The CDR3 sequence is 16 residues long. This CDR3 reads CASSQPPGQGNYGYTF. CDR3 nucleotide sequence: TGCGCCAGCAGCCAGCCCCCGGGACAGGGGAACTATGGCTACACCTTC.

This chain joins TRBV5-5 and TRBJ1-4; weak D call: TRBD1 (6 bases). Germline CDR1 reads SGHKS; CDR2 reads YYEKEE (reference sequence). Trimming removed 0 bases at V and 2 bases at J, with 17 bases between. There are 18 residues in the CDR3. The CDR3 bases are TGTGCCAGCAGCTTGGCAGGGGTCTTCCGCTTTACTAATGAAAAACTGTTTTTT. It codes for CASSLAGVFRFTNEKLFF.

The rearrangement uses TRBV19 and TRBJ2-3; TRBD1 agrees at 8 bases. The CDR3 is 14 amino acids. J gave up 5 bases and V 3 bases, and 4 bases lay outside the gene matches. Germline V gives CDR1 LNHDA, CDR2 SQIVND (reference sequence). CDR3 in DNA: TGTGCCAGTAGTATTTTCAGGGGGCGAGATACGCAGTATTTT. This gives the protein CASSIFRGRDTQYF. The full variable domain, completed using reference TRBV19 and TRBJ2-3, is DGGITQSPKYLFRKEGQNVTLSCEQNLNHDAMYWYRQDPGQGLRLIYYSQIVNDFQKGDIAEGYSVSREKKESFPLTVTSAQKNPTAFYLCASSIFRGRDTQYFGPGTRLTVL.

This clone was seen only once. The V and J genes are TRBV5-4 and TRBJ1-3; 7 nucleotides align to TRBD1. Germline V gives CDR1 SGHNT, CDR2 YYREEE (reference sequence). The CDR3 is 14 residues long. The V and J ends lost 3 bases and 2 bases, in that order; junction bases with no gene match: 2. The CDR3 protein is CASSYQGAGNTIYF. The CDR3 DNA follows: TGTGCCAGCAGCTACCAGGGGGCTGGAAACACCATATATTTT.

Only one count was recorded for this clone. The chain joins TRBV2 to TRBJ1-1, with D unclear. The ends were cut back, 4 bases at V and 4 bases at J, with 10 bases in the middle. The CDR3 has 13 amino acids. The V gene's germline CDR1 is SNHLY and CDR2 FYNNEI. The chain's CDR3 is CASSVEGGTEAFF. The CDR3 region has the DNA TGTGCCAGCAGTGTGGAGGGCGGCACTGAAGCTTTCTTT.

The table lists this clone with a count of one. The CDR3 bases are TGTGCCAGCTCATCATCAGGGGCTAGCAATCAGCCCCAGCATTTT. It yields the protein CASSSSGASNQPQHF. V usage is TRBV18 and J usage is TRBJ1-5; weak D call: TRBD1 (6 bases). V was cut by 5 bases and J by 0 bases, with 11 bases left in between. Germline CDR1 is KGHSH and CDR2 is LQKENI. The CDR3 contains 15 residues.

The chain links TRBV7-9 to TRBJ1-1, with 7 bases matching TRBD1. V lost 5 bases, J lost 8 bases, and 5 bases stayed unmatched. Germline V lookup: CDR1 SEHNR, CDR2 FQNEAQ (reference sequence). The CDR3 has 12 amino acids. The CDR3 region is CASSQSDREAFF. Written as DNA, the CDR3 is TGTGCCAGCAGCCAGTCGGACAGGGAAGCTTTCTTT.

The chain employs TRBV6-6 and TRBJ2-7; perhaps TRBD1 as D (5 bases). This CDR3 contains 12 residues. Germline V gene sequence: CDR1 MNHNY, CDR2 SVGAGI (reference sequence). The V end lost 6 bases, the J end lost 4 bases, and 10 bases lay between the germline ends. Here the CDR3 reads CASSRDRYEQYV. The CDR3 nucleotides are TGTGCCAGCAGCCGCGACAGATACGAGCAGTACGTC.

The CDR3 region is CASSQEGASGGARFNEQFF. Here the CDR3 DNA reads TGTGCCAGCAGCCAAGAAGGGGCTAGCGGGGGGGCCAGGTTCAATGAGCAGTTCTTC. V is TRBV4-2 and J is TRBJ2-1; TRBD2 matches at 12 bases. The CDR3 contains 19 residues. Trimming took 0 bases from V and 6 from J; bases not matched to a gene: 12. Per the germline V gene, CDR1 is LGHNA and CDR2 is YNFKEQ.

The V gene is TRBV11-3, the J gene TRBJ1-1; weak D call: TRBD1 (5 bases). The V gene's germline CDR1 is SGHNT and CDR2 YENEEA. The germline V and J ends were trimmed by 1 base and 10 bases, with 13 bases remaining between them. The length of the CDR3 is 13 residues. The CDR3 is CASSLARDSGAFF. The DNA for the CDR3 is TGTGCCAGCAGCTTAGCGAGGGACTCCGGAGCTTTCTTT.

This chain uses TRBV4-1 with TRBJ1-6; the D gene is possibly TRBD1 (6 bases). Trimming removed 4 bases from V and 7 bases from J, with 14 bases in between. Per germline, CDR1 MGHRA and CDR2 YSYEKL. The CDR3 contains 15 residues. The CDR3 sequence is CASSRNRDKNSPLHF. CDR3 DNA: TGCGCCAGCAGCCGAAACCGGGACAAAAATTCACCCCTCCACTTT.

The V call is TRBV5-1, the J call TRBJ2-1; tentatively, D is TRBD2 (6 bases). Germline CDR1 and CDR2: SGHRS and YFSETQ. The CDR3 spans 15 residues. The V gene lost 3 bases and the J gene lost 2 bases, with 12 bases spanning the gap. The CDR3 here is CASSWGGAPYNEQFF. The DNA of the CDR3 is TGCGCCAGCAGCTGGGGAGGCGCGCCCTACAATGAGCAGTTCTTC.

Comment on this clone: The germline gene is not matched at one end of the junction; a read error may be the cause. The CDR3 region is CASSPNHFRTGEPF. The CDR3 nucleotides read TGTGCCAGCAGCCCTAACCACTTTCGGACAGGAGAGCCTTTT. V gene TRBV5-4 combines with J gene TRBJ1-4; 7 nucleotides line up with TRBD1. The CDR3 covers 14 residues. Germline assignment: CDR1 SGHNT and CDR2 YYREEE (reference sequence).

There are many counts of this clone. The chain carries TRBV12-2 and TRBJ1-5; the table's D gene call, TRBD1, was not cross checked with the DNA. TRBV12-2 is a pseudogene segment. The CDR3 sequence is 16 residues long. In nucleotides, the CDR3 is TGTGCAAGATTGCCCCAGGGTGAATGTTGCAATCAGCCCCAGCATTTT. Protein product: CARLPQGECCNQPQHF.

V usage is TRBV14 and J usage is TRBJ2-6; D gene unclear. The CDR3 covers 19 residues. Trimming shortened V by 0 bases and J by 2 bases, and 17 bases separated the two germline ends. Looked up from germline, CDR1 is SGHDN and CDR2 is FVKESK. The CDR3 protein is CASSQDPPGKITGANVLTF. The CDR3 DNA follows: TGTGCCAGCAGCCAAGATCCTCCAGGCAAAATAACTGGGGCCAACGTCCTGACTTTC.

The DNA for the CDR3 is TGCAGCGTTGATTTACAGGGGAAGGCTTTCTTT. Translating it yields CSVDLQGKAFF. This rearrangement joins TRBV29-1 to TRBJ1-1; TRBD1 aligns across 7 bases. CDR3 length: 11 residues. Germline assignment: CDR1 SQVTM and CDR2 ANQGSEA. V shed 3 bases, J shed 11 bases, and the junction held 6 bases outside the gene matches.

The rearrangement links TRBV7-3 to TRBJ2-2, with D maybe TRBD2 (5 bases). This CDR3 contains 18 residues. V was trimmed by 5 bases and J by 4 bases, leaving 23 bases between them. Germline values: CDR1 SGHTA, CDR2 FQGTGA. CDR3 region: CASSPPSAGLGITGELFF. The CDR3 bases are TGTGCCAGCAGCCCACCTTCGGCAGGACTCGGAATCACCGGGGAGCTGTTTTTT. Combining the CDR3 with reference TRBV7-3 and TRBJ2-2 gives the whole variable domain GAGVSQTPSNKVTEKGKYVELRCDPISGHTALYWYRQSLGQGPEFLIYFQGTGAADDSGLPNDRFFAVRPEGSVSTLKIQRTERGDSAVYLCASSPPSAGLGITGELFFGEGSRLTVL.